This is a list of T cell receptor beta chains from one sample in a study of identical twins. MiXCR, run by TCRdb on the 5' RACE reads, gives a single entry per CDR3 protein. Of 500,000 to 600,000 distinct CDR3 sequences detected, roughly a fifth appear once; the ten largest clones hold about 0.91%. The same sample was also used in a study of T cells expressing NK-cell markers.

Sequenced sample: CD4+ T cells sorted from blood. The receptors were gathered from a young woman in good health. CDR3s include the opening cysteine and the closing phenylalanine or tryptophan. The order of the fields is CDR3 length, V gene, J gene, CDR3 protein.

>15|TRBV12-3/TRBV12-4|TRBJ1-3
CASSLGQGVGNTIYF
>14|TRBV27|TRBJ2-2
CASSPQGEAGELFF
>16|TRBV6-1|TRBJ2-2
CASRRGYRPATGELFF
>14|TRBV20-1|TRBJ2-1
CSARGPSGGIRQFF
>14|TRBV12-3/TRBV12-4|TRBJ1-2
CASKVTHRDYGYTF
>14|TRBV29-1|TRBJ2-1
CSVATRDAYNEQFF
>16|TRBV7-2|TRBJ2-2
CASSPLGGTGTGELFF
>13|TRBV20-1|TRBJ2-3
CSAMTSWTDTQYF
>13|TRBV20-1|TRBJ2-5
CSARVEGTETQYF
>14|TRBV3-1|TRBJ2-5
CASSQVGGGETQYF
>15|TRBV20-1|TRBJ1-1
CSAREGNTGRMKAFF
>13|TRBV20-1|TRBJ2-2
CSARGVGTGELFF
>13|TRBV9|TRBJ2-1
CASSGGVGGEQFF
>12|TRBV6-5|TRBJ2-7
CASRTGTYEQYF
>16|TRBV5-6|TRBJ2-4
CASSPGAAKAWDIQYF
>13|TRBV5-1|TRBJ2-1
CASSPSGNNEQFF
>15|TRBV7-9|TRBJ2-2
CASSLVQGPTGELFF
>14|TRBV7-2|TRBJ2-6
CASSRKGGANVLTF
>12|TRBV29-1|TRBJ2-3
CAAGVSTDTQYF
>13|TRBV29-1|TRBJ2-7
CSVRAGARYEQYF
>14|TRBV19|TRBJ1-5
CASSPVRGNQPQHF
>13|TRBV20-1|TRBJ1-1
CSAPDRGNTEAFF
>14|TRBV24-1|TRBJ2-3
CATEQGGEGDTQYF
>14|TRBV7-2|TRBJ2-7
CASSRAGIQYEQYF
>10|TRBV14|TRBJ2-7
CASGDHEQYF
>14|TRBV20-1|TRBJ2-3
CSARRTPSTDTQYF
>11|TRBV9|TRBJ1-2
CASSVGDGYTF
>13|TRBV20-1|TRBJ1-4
CSAGGSVNEKLFF
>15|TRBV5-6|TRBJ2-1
CASSSAGTGNNEQFF